This entry is about one TCR beta chain. Its antigen is still unknown. Positive CCR7 selection of CD45RO-negative cells yielded the naive CD8 cells, and terminally differentiated effector memory CD45RA+ cells were excluded. The sample is drawn from a study of shared clonotypes between healthy human individuals. The study, taken as a whole, reports: Having only a few donors restricted how much genetic and exposure-history diversity was captured.

Method: immunoSEQ multiplex PCR; TCRdb's copy keeps in-frame clones and lacks some. Of about 2 million clones listed, about 95% are singletons. V was pared by 5 bases and J by 2 bases, with 13 bases between. This CDR3 has 14 residues. The germline V gene has CDR1 SGHAT and CDR2 FQNNGV. This TCR derives from a man between 18 and 29 years old in good health. The sample taken for sequencing was naive CD8+ T cells sorted from blood. The chain joins TRBV11-2 to TRBJ2-7, with D unclear. This chain's CDR3 is CASSPHTATYEQYF. The CDR3 coding sequence is TGTGCCAGCAGCCCCCATACGGCAACCTACGAGCAGTACTTC.